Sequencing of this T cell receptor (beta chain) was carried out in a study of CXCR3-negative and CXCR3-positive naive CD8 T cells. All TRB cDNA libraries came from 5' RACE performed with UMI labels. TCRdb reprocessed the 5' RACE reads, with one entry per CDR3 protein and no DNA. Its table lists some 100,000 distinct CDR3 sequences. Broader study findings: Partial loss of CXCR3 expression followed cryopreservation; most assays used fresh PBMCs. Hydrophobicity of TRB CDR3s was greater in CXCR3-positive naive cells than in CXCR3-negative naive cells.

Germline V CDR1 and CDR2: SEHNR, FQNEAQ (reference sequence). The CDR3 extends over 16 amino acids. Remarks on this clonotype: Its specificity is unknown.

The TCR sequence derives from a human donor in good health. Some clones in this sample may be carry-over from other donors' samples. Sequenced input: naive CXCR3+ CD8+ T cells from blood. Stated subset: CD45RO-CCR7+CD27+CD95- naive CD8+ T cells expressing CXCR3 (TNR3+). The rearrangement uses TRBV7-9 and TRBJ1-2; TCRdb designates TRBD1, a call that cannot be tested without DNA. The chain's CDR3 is CASSSKDGAGFYGYTF. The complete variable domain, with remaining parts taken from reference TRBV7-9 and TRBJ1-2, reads DTGVSQNPRHKITKRGQNVTFRCDPISEHNRLYWYRQTLGQGPEFLTYFQNEAQLEKSRLLSDRFSAERPKGSFSTLEIQRTEQGDSAMYLCASSSKDGAGFYGYTFGSGTRLTVV.